The source of this TCR beta chain is a study of blood T cell repertoires in COVID-19. As for the study in general: Sites in the United States, Italy and Spain provided acute and convalescent COVID-19 samples. PBMCs, B-cell-depleted T cells, or T cells were the source of the cDNA or gDNA that made up the material.

Participants spanned ages about 18 to 100 years and resided in about 25 US areas. Donors were grouped by their self-reported clinical history. This clone was recorded only once. This table comes from immunoSEQ multiplex PCR, and its TCRdb copy is limited to in-frame clones, with some not included. The table records about 270,000 clones, 85% to 95% of them present only once. Sequences were obtained from PBMCs or T cells enriched from blood (not recorded which). This clonotype was obtained from a man aged 35 to 55 who had been exposed to COVID-19.

CDR3 bases: TGCGCCAGCAGCTTGGGACAGGGGGTCTGGCAAACTAATGAAAAACTGTTTTTT. This sequence encodes CASSLGQGVWQTNEKLFF. V and J are TRBV5-1 and TRBJ1-4; 9 bases map to TRBD1. Germline CDR1 reads SGHRS; CDR2 reads YFSETQ. The CDR3 is made up of 18 amino acids. J was trimmed by 1 base and V by 0 bases; bases with no gene match: 7.